The clone carrying this T cell receptor (beta chain) is labeled as medium-sized. As yet, its antigen is unknown. Primers: 60 Vbeta forward and 13 Jbeta reverse. The table came from immunoSEQ multiplex PCR; TCRdb's copy has only in-frame clones and leaves some out. The sample consists of over 200,000 clones, around 85% of them appearing once. These data belong to a study of cytomegalovirus exposure and HLA in healthy donors. Notes on the study in general: An analysis done earlier found most TCR beta V segments productive about 90% or about 30% of the time. Association of a missense DCLRE1C variant with TCR beta V- and J-gene trimming was reported in a later analysis. In vitro experiments confirmed that a few CMV-associated chains were specific for CMV antigens.

V was trimmed by 3 bases and J by 0 bases, leaving 4 bases between them. Germline CDR1 SGHDT, CDR2 YYEEEE. CDR3 length equals 12 residues. Though nominally healthy at sampling, donors likely had unrecorded immune exposures. V and J are TRBV5-6 and TRBJ2-7; D ambiguous. The clonotype comes from a human donor in good health. The specimen was PBMCs. Here the CDR3 reads CASSSSSYEQYF. The CDR3 DNA reads TGTGCCAGCAGCTCTAGCTCCTACGAGCAGTACTTC.